The 4 T cell receptor beta chains reported below all come from one sample, sequenced in a study of naive and memory T cell subsets. Four PCR rounds used nested alpha and beta constant region primers plus the SP2 primer. TCRdb itself ran the 5' RACE reads through MiXCR, one entry per CDR3 protein. The repertoire holds around 56,000 distinct CDR3 sequences, with under 10% as singletons. The library had UMIs added by 3' ligation of an oligonucleotide to TCR cDNA. These receptors came from a female donor in good health.

The chain combines TRBV30 with TRBJ2-7; D might be TRBD1 (6 bases). Looked up from germline, CDR1 is GTSNPN and CDR2 is SVGIG (reference sequence). With 8 bases removed from V and 5 bases from J, the gap between germline ends came to 13 bases. The length of the CDR3 is 11 residues. CDR3 nucleotide sequence: TGTGCCAGCCAGGGGATGAACGAGCAGTACTTC. Translation: CASQGMNEQYF. Filled out from reference TRBV30 and TRBJ2-7, the complete variable domain reads SQTIHQWPATLVQPVGSPLSLECTVEGTSNPNLYWYRQAAGRGLQLLFYSVGIGQISSEVPQNLSASRPQDRQFILSSKKLLLSDSGFYLCASQGMNEQYFGPGTRLTVT.

The table lists this clonotype with a few counts. V gene TRBV29-1 combines with J gene TRBJ1-1, with D unresolved. This CDR3 contains 15 residues. Per germline, CDR1 SQVTM and CDR2 ANQGSEA. CDR3 nucleotide sequence: TGCTCCGGTAGGAATTCAGGTACAATGAACACTGAAGCTTTCTTT. It codes for CSGRNSGTMNTEAFF.

This clonotype was recorded many times. The gene calls are TRBV20-1 and TRBJ1-1; D not resolved. Germline CDR1 DFQATT, CDR2 SNEGSKA (reference sequence). Deletions cut 0 bases from V and 0 bases from J, with 17 bases between. The CDR3 loop spans 17 amino acids. The CDR3 nucleotides read TGCAGTGCTAGAGAACCCGGACGTTGGGCGGTGAACACTGAAGCTTTCTTT. It is translated as CSAREPGRWAVNTEAFF.

The V call is TRBV5-1, the J call TRBJ2-1; D not resolved. This CDR3 is 15 amino acids long. Trimming shortened V by 2 bases and J by 0 bases, and 9 bases separated the two germline ends. Germline CDR1 SGHRS, CDR2 YFSETQ. The CDR3, as DNA: TGCGCCAGCAGCTTACCGGGCAGCTCCTACAATGAGCAGTTCTTC. Translating it yields CASSLPGSSYNEQFF.